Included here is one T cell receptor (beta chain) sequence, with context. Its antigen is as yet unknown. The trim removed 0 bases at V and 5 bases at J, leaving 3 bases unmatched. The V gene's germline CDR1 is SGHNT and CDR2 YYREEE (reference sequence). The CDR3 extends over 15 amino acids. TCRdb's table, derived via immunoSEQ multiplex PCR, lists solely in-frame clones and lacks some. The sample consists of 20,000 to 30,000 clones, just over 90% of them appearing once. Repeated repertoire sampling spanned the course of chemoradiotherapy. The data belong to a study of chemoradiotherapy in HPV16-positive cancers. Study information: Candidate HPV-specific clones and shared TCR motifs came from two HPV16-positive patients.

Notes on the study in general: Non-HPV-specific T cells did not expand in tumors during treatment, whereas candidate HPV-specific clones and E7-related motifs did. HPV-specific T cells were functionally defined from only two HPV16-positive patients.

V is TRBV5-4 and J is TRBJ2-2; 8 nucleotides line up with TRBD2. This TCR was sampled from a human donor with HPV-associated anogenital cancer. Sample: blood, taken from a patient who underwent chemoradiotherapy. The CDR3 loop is CASSLDPGGTGELFF. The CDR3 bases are TGTGCCAGCAGCTTGGATCCGGGGGGGACCGGGGAGCTGTTTTTT.